Below, 16 T cell receptor beta chains from the same sample are listed, as sequenced in a study of regulatory T cells in long-lasting Graves disease. The TCR beta library used iRepertoire HTBI primers with Arm-PCR amplification of CDR3. TCRdb reanalysed the multiplex PCR reads using MiXCR and keeps one entry per CDR3 protein. The sample lists over 200,000 distinct CDR3 sequences, 15% to 20% occurring once. As for time point: newly diagnosed GD, antithyroid drugs for less than 3 months. From RNA extracted from PBMCs, the TCR library was made. The sequencing here drew on peripheral blood mononuclear cells (PBMCs), taken at new diagnosis, from a patient treated with antithyroid drugs. The receptors were gathered from a female donor with Graves disease.

As to this clonotype: A much bigger clone sits one base away, suggesting this may be a read error. This chain links TRBV27 with TRBJ2-4; tentatively, D is TRBD1 (6 bases). The CDR3 has 13 residues. Germline V gives CDR1 MNHEY, CDR2 SMNVEV (reference sequence). The CDR3 protein is CASSLLGTNVQYF. The CDR3, as DNA: TGTGCCAGCAGTTTATTGGGGACAAACGTTCAGTACTTC.

This clonotype occurred a few times. The rearrangement joins TRBV4-3 to TRBJ2-2; D gene uncertain. V was cut by 0 bases and J by 8 bases, with 13 bases left in between. The V gene's germline CDR1 is LGHNA and CDR2 YSLEER. This CDR3 has 15 amino acids. CDR3 bases: TGCGCCAGCAGCCAAGAGTTTTCCGACGGAGGGGAGCTGTTTTTT. Residues: CASSQEFSDGGELFF.

The chain carries TRBV5-1 and TRBJ2-3, with 8 positions matching TRBD1. Per germline, CDR1 SGHRS and CDR2 YFSETQ. There are 14 residues in the CDR3. V lost 6 bases to trimming and J lost 9 bases; unmatched junction nucleotides: 12. For the CDR3, the DNA is TGCGCCAGCATTCCGACAGGGGCGGCGGGCACGCAGTATTTT. Residues: CASIPTGAAGTQYF.

This clonotype was counted ten times or more. The chain couples TRBV6-2 or TRBV6-3 to TRBJ2-3; D assignment may be TRBD1 or TRBD2 (6 bases each). V was shortened by 4 bases and J by 4 bases, with 15 bases between the two germline ends. The CDR3 contains 15 residues. CDR1 and CDR2 (germline): MNHEY, SVGEGT. The CDR3 sequence is CASSSLGGRADTQYF. The CDR3 DNA is TGTGCCAGCAGTTCACTAGGGGGGCGAGCAGATACGCAGTATTTT.

This clonotype has ten or more counts. The chain links TRBV3-1 to TRBJ2-7; TRBD2 matches at 15 bases. The J segment lost 5 bases and the V segment lost 3 bases, leaving 14 bases of the junction unmatched. The CDR3 is 19 residues long. The germline V gene has CDR1 LGHDT and CDR2 YNNKEL (reference sequence). The CDR3 here is CASSQLIGLAGGPRNEQYF. The DNA for the CDR3 is TGTGCCAGCAGCCAGCTAATAGGACTAGCGGGAGGGCCCAGGAACGAGCAGTACTTC.

There are many counts of this clonotype. This chain uses TRBV29-1 with TRBJ2-7, with 9 bases that match TRBD1. The V gene end was trimmed by 4 bases and the J gene end by 6 bases; junction bases not matched to a gene: 7. This CDR3 spans 13 amino acids. CDR1 and CDR2 (germline): SQVTM, ANQGSEA. CDR3 residues: CSVGTGVRSEQYF. CDR3 DNA sequence: TGCAGCGTTGGGACAGGGGTACGTAGCGAGCAGTACTTC.

This clonotype was detected many times. The CDR3 here is CASSSRTGEKLFF. CDR3 coding DNA: TGTGCCAGTAGTTCACGGACCGGAGAAAAACTGTTTTTT. This chain joins TRBV19 and TRBJ1-4; no clear D gene. This CDR3 spans 13 amino acids. Trimming took 5 bases from V and 8 from J, leaving 12 bases between them. Per germline, CDR1 LNHDA and CDR2 SQIVND (reference sequence).

This clonotype was seen at least ten times. The chain combines TRBV28 with TRBJ2-7; D is undetermined. Germline CDR1 reads MDHEN; CDR2 reads SYDVKM. The CDR3 has 11 residues. Trimming left V 8 bases short and J 3 bases short, with 8 bases between. CDR3 nucleotide sequence: TGTGCCAGCTTCTCCGACTACGAGCAGTACTTC. It translates to CASFSDYEQYF.

This clonotype came up many times. The chain combines TRBV20-1 with TRBJ2-3; 8 nucleotides align to TRBD2. The germline gives CDR1 DFQATT, CDR2 SNEGSKA (reference sequence). V was pared by 2 bases and J by 2 bases, with 9 bases of the junction left unmatched. The CDR3 covers 16 residues. CDR3 sequence: CSARPRLATNTDTQYF. The CDR3 nucleotides read TGCAGTGCTAGACCCCGACTAGCGACTAACACAGATACGCAGTATTTT.

Turning to this clonotype: The likely explanation is a read error, given a far larger clone one base away. Given the absence of the conserved phenylalanine or tryptophan at the CDR3 end, a read error is likely. The genes are TRBV28 and TRBJ2-1; perhaps TRBD2 as D (6 bases). V gave up 5 bases and J gave up 8 bases, with 16 bases separating them. Germline loops: CDR1 MDHEN, CDR2 SYDVKM. The length of the CDR3 is 14 residues. The DNA of the CDR3 is TGTGCCAGCAGTCCCCATAGCAGGAGGGATGAGCAGTTCTCC. Encoded protein: CASSPHSRRDEQFS.

This clonotype was seen a single time. A much larger clone lies one base from this, so it may be a read error. The chain joins TRBV10-3 to TRBJ1-1, with no clear D. Trimming took 3 bases from V and 1 from J, leaving 6 bases between them. The CDR3 runs to 13 residues. Germline CDR1 and CDR2: ENHRY and SYGVKD. This CDR3 is CAISDAANTEAFF. CDR3 nucleotides: TGTGCCATCAGTGATGCTGCGAACACTGAAGCTTTCTTT.

This clonotype was counted at least ten times. V is TRBV29-1 and J is TRBJ1-1; 8 nucleotides align to TRBD1. After removal of 7 bases from V and 4 bases from J, the junction contained 5 bases not matched to a gene. Germline V gene lookup returns CDR1 SQVTM and CDR2 ANQGSEA. The CDR3 runs 12 residues. The CDR3 nucleotides are TGCAGCGCCGACAGGGGCTCCACTGAAGCTTTCTTT. Translated: CSADRGSTEAFF.

This clonotype was counted ten times or more. The chain carries TRBV7-9 and TRBJ2-7; 8 bases map to TRBD1. V lost 3 bases and J lost 1; bases outside the gene matches: 2. This CDR3 spans 14 amino acids. CDR1 and CDR2 from the germline V gene are SEHNR and FQNEAQ (reference sequence). The CDR3 DNA follows: TGTGCCAGCAGCTTCGACAGGGGATCCTACGAGCAGTACTTC. As protein: CASSFDRGSYEQYF. Together with reference TRBV7-9 and TRBJ2-7, the CDR3 gives the full variable domain: DTGVSQNPRHKITKRGQNVTFRCDPISEHNRLYWYRQTLGQGPEFLTYFQNEAQLEKSRLLSDRFSAERPKGSFSTLEIQRTEQGDSAMYLCASSFDRGSYEQYFGPGTRLTVT.

At least ten counts were recorded for this clonotype. The chain combines TRBV5-1 with TRBJ1-2; D unclear. The CDR3 length is 16 residues. Germline lookup yields CDR1 SGHRS and CDR2 YFSETQ. Trimming shortened V by 4 bases and J by 0 bases, and 16 bases separated the two germline ends. This CDR3 is CASSASSSLANYGYTF. The CDR3 nucleotides are TGCGCCAGCAGCGCCTCGTCAAGTCTAGCTAACTATGGCTACACCTTC.

In its sample, this clonotype was seen many times. At one of its ends the junction is not consistent with the germline gene, which may arise from a read error. The gene calls are TRBV5-1 and TRBJ1-5; weak D call: TRBD1 (5 bases). Germline-derived CDR1 and CDR2 are SGHRS and YFSETQ. This CDR3 has 19 residues. Here the CDR3 DNA reads TGTGCCAGCAGCTATACAACGAGCGACTGGGGCAAACGCAATCAGCCCCAGCATTTT. Translating gives CASSYTTSDWGKRNQPQHF.

At least ten counts were recorded for this clonotype. The J gene is TRBJ2-6, the V gene TRBV20-1; TRBD1 agrees at 7 bases. Germline lookup yields CDR1 DFQATT and CDR2 SNEGSKA (reference sequence). This CDR3 spans 15 amino acids. Trimming took 5 bases from V and 2 from J; bases not matched to a gene: 6. CDR3 loop: CSAFPQGAGANVLTF. The CDR3 DNA sequence: TGCAGTGCTTTCCCCCAGGGGGCTGGGGCCAACGTCCTGACTTTC.